This is a list of T cell receptor beta chains from one sample in a study of vaccination effects on CD4 cells after COVID-19. Repertoires were generated with immunoSEQ multiplex PCR, while TCRdb's copy carries only in-frame clones and drops some. The repertoire includes about 69,000 clones, over 70% of them detected once, and 1.5% to 1.7% sits in the top ten. These receptors' targets are unknown. The specimen was CD4+ T cells from PBMCs cultured with HCoV-229E spike peptides, collected after COVID-19 vaccination. The receptors originated from a human donor who received a COVID-19 vaccine. Both conserved end residues are part of each CDR3. A D gene is named only where the DNA matches it firmly.

v_gene	j_gene	d_gene	CDR3aa
TRBV25-1	TRBJ1-1	TRBD1	CASRGQGWTEAFF
TRBV7-2	TRBJ2-3	NA	CASSLRAARTDTQYF
TRBV28	TRBJ1-4	TRBD1	CASSNPGTVGEKLFF
TRBV19	TRBJ1-2	NA	CASSIEGNYGYTF
TRBV7-2	TRBJ1-2	NA	CASSTGGGTLSRYGYTF
TRBV6-2/TRBV6-3	TRBJ1-5	NA	CASSLEGRGLISQHF
TRBV20-1	TRBJ2-3	TRBD2	CSASKAGGDTDTQYF
TRBV5-6	TRBJ2-1	NA	CASSLPYPGNEQFF
TRBV5-1	TRBJ2-2	NA	CASSLTRDNIGYTGELFF
TRBV9	TRBJ2-2	TRBD2	CASSVGASGATGELFF
TRBV6-5	TRBJ2-1	TRBD1	CASIRQGAYNEQFF
TRBV1	TRBJ1-1	NA	CTSSQDGQGNTEAFF
TRBV4-1	TRBJ2-5	TRBD2	CASSTTSGAQTQYF
TRBV7-2	TRBJ1-3	NA	CASSVHAGSWSGNTIYF
TRBV19	TRBJ2-5	TRBD1	CASSRDRMKTQYF
TRBV3-1/TRBV3-2	TRBJ2-1	TRBD1	CASSQTGVSYNEQFF
TRBV3-1/TRBV3-2	TRBJ1-3	NA	CASSQPGSSGNTIYF
TRBV18	TRBJ1-6	NA	CASSPAGNSPLHF
TRBV27	TRBJ2-3	TRBD2	CASSLSSSGSADTQYF
TRBV7-9	TRBJ1-4	NA	CASIGSPEKLFF
TRBV10-3	TRBJ2-3	TRBD1	CAATGAGTDTQYF
TRBV2	TRBJ2-5	NA	CASSGDFQETQYF
TRBV5-6	TRBJ1-6	TRBD1	CASSFLLSGTGVSPLHF
TRBV5-8	TRBJ1-1	TRBD1	CASSLRGLAEAFF
TRBV6-5	TRBJ1-2	NA	CASSRQINYGYTF
TRBV6-2/TRBV6-3	TRBJ1-5	NA	CASSYRSAPNQPQHF
TRBV24-1	TRBJ2-2	TRBD1	CATSGPGTGGAYTGELFF
TRBV4-1	TRBJ2-2	TRBD2	CASSRTILAGGNTGELFF
TRBV2	TRBJ1-1	NA	CASHREGGTEAFF
TRBV3-1/TRBV3-2	TRBJ2-3	TRBD1	CASSHQGTARDTQYF
TRBV3-1/TRBV3-2	TRBJ1-4	NA	CASSQDTRNEKLFF
TRBV15	TRBJ2-1	TRBD2	CATSWDYNNEQFF
TRBV5-5	TRBJ2-5	NA	CASSFFQETQYF
TRBV3-1/TRBV3-2	TRBJ2-5	NA	CASSQVYQEVMETQYF
TRBV6-4	TRBJ1-2	TRBD1	CASSKLPLTGVKNYGYTF
TRBV6-2/TRBV6-3	TRBJ2-3	NA	CASSRPGGVPPDTQYF
TRBV7-2	TRBJ2-5	NA	CASSLRRTRGGLWETQYF
TRBV24-1	TRBJ2-2	NA	CATSVGGGSTGELFF
TRBV7-9	TRBJ2-5	TRBD2	CASSRLAKETQYF
TRBV5-1	TRBJ2-3	NA	CASSGGRTSTDTQYF
TRBV19	TRBJ2-2	NA	CASIDSLRRTTGELFF
TRBV24-1	TRBJ2-1	NA	CATSDLGGTSSYNEQFF
TRBV18	TRBJ1-1	TRBD1	CASSPSYDRAETEAFF
TRBV7-9	TRBJ1-2	NA	CASSLGQVYGYTF
TRBV3-1/TRBV3-2	TRBJ1-6	TRBD1	CASSQGTGRPLHF
TRBV6-2/TRBV6-3	TRBJ2-3	TRBD1	CASSSGTGHDTQYF
TRBV3-1/TRBV3-2	TRBJ1-2	NA	CASSRQTNYGYTF
TRBV2	TRBJ1-2	NA	CASSLITNYGYTF
TRBV6-5	TRBJ2-5	NA	CASRGPGIKETQYF
TRBV15	TRBJ2-1	NA	CATSRGGSGNEQFF